What follows are 24 T cell receptor beta chains derived from one specimen sequenced in a study of beta chain features in type 1 diabetes. The study reverse transcribed the entire isolated RNA, so it sequenced expressed TCRB transcripts. Clones were sequenced by immunoSEQ multiplex PCR, and TCRdb holds only the in-frame ones, with some missing. The sample holds around 340,000 clones; around 20% are singletons and the top ten take under 0.05%. Material: naive CD4+ T cells from blood. These receptors came from a young woman in good health.

In its sample, this clone was seen a few times. V and J are TRBV29-1 and TRBJ2-1; 7 nucleotides line up with TRBD2. Germline V gene sequence: CDR1 SQVTM, CDR2 ANQGSEA. Trimming removed 3 bases from V and 7 bases from J; junction bases left unmatched: 9. This CDR3 is 14 amino acids long. For the CDR3, the DNA is TGCAGCGTTGAGGGCGGGAGACGGTGGAATGAGCAGTTCTTC. It is translated as CSVEGGRRWNEQFF.

This chain uses TRBV11-1 with TRBJ2-3; D possibly corresponds to TRBD1 (6 bases). The V gene's germline CDR1 is SGHAT and CDR2 FQDESV (reference sequence). Trimming left V 1 base short and J 3 bases short, with 14 bases between. CDR3 length: 16 amino acids. This CDR3 is CASSLESGRGTDTQYF. Here the CDR3 DNA reads TGTGCCAGCAGCTTAGAAAGCGGCAGGGGAACAGATACGCAGTATTTT.

This clone showed up just a few times. The V and J genes are TRBV29-1 and TRBJ2-7; 8 bases are shared with TRBD1. CDR1 is SQVTM, CDR2 ANQGSEA, per germline. The CDR3 runs to 14 residues. V trimming: 6 bases; J trimming: 0 bases; junction bases outside the gene matches: 7. CDR3 sequence: CSVDRGPSSYEQYF. The CDR3, as DNA: TGCAGCGTCGACAGGGGACCAAGCTCCTACGAGCAGTACTTC.

The rearrangement joins TRBV5-1 to TRBJ2-5; TRBD1 aligns across 10 bases. The CDR3 runs 15 residues. Germline V CDR1 and CDR2: SGHRS, YFSETQ. V was pared by 4 bases and J by 4 bases, with 7 bases of the junction left unmatched. The CDR3 here is CASSPPGQGLETQYF. The CDR3 nucleotides are TGCGCCAGCAGCCCCCCGGGACAGGGGTTAGAGACCCAGTACTTC.

This clone was detected once. The chain combines TRBV2 with TRBJ1-2; D may be TRBD1 (5 bases). The CDR3 runs 14 residues. The V end lost 7 bases, the J end lost 4 bases, and 16 bases lay between the germline ends. CDR1 and CDR2 (germline): SNHLY, FYNNEI. The CDR3 bases are TGTGCCAGCACCACAGGCCCCCCAGGCTATGGCTACACCTTC. Translating gives CASTTGPPGYGYTF.

This clone was observed a handful of times. The rearrangement uses TRBV5-1 and TRBJ2-3, with D possibly matching TRBD1 (6 bases). Trimming took off 0 bases at V and 5 bases at J, with 16 bases between the two ends. Per the germline V gene, CDR1 is SGHRS and CDR2 is YFSETQ. The CDR3 runs to 16 residues. Here the CDR3 reads CASSLGPGQGGDTQYF. The CDR3 coding sequence is TGCGCCAGCAGCTTGGGCCCGGGACAAGGGGGAGATACGCAGTATTTT.

The chain is built from TRBV7-2 and TRBJ1-2; possibly TRBD1 for D (5 bases). Germline CDR1 and CDR2: SGHTA and FQGNSA. Trimming stripped 1 base from V and 8 bases from J, with 8 bases between. This CDR3 contains 12 residues. The DNA for the CDR3 is TGTGCCAGCAGCTTAGTCGGGGGGGGCTACACCTTC. Protein product: CASSLVGGGYTF. The complete variable domain, with remaining parts taken from reference TRBV7-2 and TRBJ1-2, reads GAGVSQSPSNKVTEKGKDVELRCDPISGHTALYWYRQSLGQGLEFLIYFQGNSAPDKSGLPSDRFSAERTGGSVSTLTIQRTQQEDSAVYLCASSLVGGGYTFGSGTRLTVV.

This clone was found a few times. This chain links TRBV5-6 with TRBJ2-7; 7 bases map to TRBD2. The junction had 9 bases not matched to a gene; V was cut back by 2 bases and J by 4 bases. Germline CDR1 and CDR2: SGHDT and YYEEEE. This CDR3 has 15 amino acids. The CDR3 region is CASSLRGAGVYEQYF. CDR3 DNA sequence: TGTGCCAGCAGCTTACGAGGTGCGGGAGTGTACGAGCAGTACTTC. The full variable domain, rest sourced from reference TRBV5-6 and TRBJ2-7, is DAGVTQSPTHLIKTRGQQVTLRCSPKSGHDTVSWYQQALGQGPQFIFQYYEEEERQRGNFPDRFSGHQFPNYSSELNVNALLLGDSALYLCASSLRGAGVYEQYFGPGTRLTVT.

The table lists this clone with a few counts. The rearrangement uses TRBV14 and TRBJ2-7; TRBD2 matches at 12 bases. This CDR3 has 15 amino acids. Trimming took 3 bases from V and 6 from J; bases not matched to a gene: 6. Looked up from germline, CDR1 is SGHDN and CDR2 is FVKESK. The CDR3 DNA sequence: TGTGCCAGCAGCCAGAGACTAGCGGGAGACCCCGAGCAGTACTTC. Its translation: CASSQRLAGDPEQYF.

The chain links TRBV30 to TRBJ2-3, with a weak D call TRBD2 (6 bases). Trimming took off 7 bases at V and 3 bases at J, with 14 bases between the two ends. Germline V lookup: CDR1 GTSNPN, CDR2 SVGIG (reference sequence). The CDR3 contains 13 residues. The CDR3 protein is CASGVGGTDTQYF. Here the CDR3 DNA reads TGTGCCTCGGGGGTCGGAGGGACAGATACGCAGTATTTT. The full variable domain, in which reference TRBV30 and TRBJ2-3 provide the parts outside the CDR3, is SQTIHQWPATLVQPVGSPLSLECTVEGTSNPNLYWYRQAAGRGLQLLFYSVGIGQISSEVPQNLSASRPQDRQFILSSKKLLLSDSGFYLCASGVGGTDTQYFGPGTRLTVL.

This clone was observed a handful of times. The chain carries TRBV5-1 and TRBJ2-5, with D possibly TRBD2 on 5 matching bases. Trimming left V 1 base short and J 5 bases short, with 12 bases between. The CDR3 consists of 14 residues. The germline V gene encodes CDR1 SGHRS and CDR2 YFSETQ. DNA of the CDR3: TGCGCCAGCAGCTTGAGTTTCGGCGGGGAGACCCAGTACTTC. This translates into CASSLSFGGETQYF.

This clone showed up just a few times. V is TRBV23-1 and J is TRBJ2-1; no clear D gene. TRBV23-1 is an open reading frame, and its role is uncertain. The CDR3 is made up of 13 amino acids. V gave up 3 bases and J gave up 4 bases, with 7 bases separating them. The CDR3 reads CASSHPRYNEQFF. The CDR3 DNA reads as TGCGCCAGCAGTCACCCACGGTACAATGAGCAGTTCTTC.

The chain recombines TRBV7-2 with TRBJ2-2, with 11 bases aligning to TRBD2. The V gene end was trimmed by 2 bases and the J gene end by 5 bases; junction bases not matched to a gene: 1. The germline V gene encodes CDR1 SGHTA and CDR2 FQGNSA. This CDR3 region has 15 residues. The CDR3 DNA follows: TGTGCCAGCAGCTTATTAGCGGGAGGGACCGGGGAGCTGTTTTTT. Translation: CASSLLAGGTGELFF. The complete variable domain, with remaining parts taken from reference TRBV7-2 and TRBJ2-2, reads GAGVSQSPSNKVTEKGKDVELRCDPISGHTALYWYRQSLGQGLEFLIYFQGNSAPDKSGLPSDRFSAERTGGSVSTLTIQRTQQEDSAVYLCASSLLAGGTGELFFGEGSRLTVL.

This clone occurred a few times. The rearrangement links TRBV10-3 to TRBJ2-7; D perhaps matches TRBD2 (6 bases). V shed 8 bases and J shed 2 bases, with 13 bases lying between them. The CDR3 covers 13 residues. CDR1 and CDR2 from the germline V gene are ENHRY and SYGVKD. CDR3 nucleotides: TGTGCCATCCGACGGGACTTCCCCTACGAGCAGTACTTC. Protein sequence: CAIRRDFPYEQYF.

This rearrangement joins TRBV7-9 to TRBJ1-4; tentatively, D is TRBD1 (5 bases). The length of the CDR3 is 13 residues. Trimming left V 9 bases short and J 2 bases short, with 10 bases between. The germline V gene has CDR1 SEHNR and CDR2 FQNEAQ (reference sequence). The CDR3 coding sequence is TGTGCCAGTCGGACATCTACTAATGAAAAACTGTTTTTT. Encoded protein: CASRTSTNEKLFF.

The chain recombines TRBV7-2 with TRBJ1-2; 9 nucleotides line up with TRBD1. Germline V CDR1 and CDR2: SGHTA, FQGNSA. The CDR3 is made up of 14 amino acids. Trimming removed 5 bases from V and 7 bases from J; junction bases left unmatched: 8. The CDR3 region is CASSPRTGESGYTF. In DNA form, the CDR3 reads TGTGCCAGCAGCCCTCGGACAGGGGAGAGTGGCTACACCTTC.

This clone has more than one count but fewer than ten. The V and J genes are TRBV23-1 and TRBJ2-7; 11 positions match TRBD2. TRBV23-1 falls under the ORF class, with uncertain function. The CDR3 spans 17 residues. Trimming removed 3 bases from V and 4 bases from J; junction bases left unmatched: 11. CDR3 coding DNA: TGCGCCAGCAGTCACCCGGGACTAGCGGAGGCGGCTTACGAGCAGTACTTC. Its translation: CASSHPGLAEAAYEQYF.

This chain connects TRBV18 to TRBJ2-3, with D hard to call. Germline loops: CDR1 KGHSH, CDR2 LQKENI. This CDR3 region has 16 residues. V was cut by 3 bases and J by 0 bases, with 13 bases left in between. The chain's CDR3 is CASSPFDRGSTDTQYF. The DNA of the CDR3 is TGTGCCAGCTCACCGTTCGACCGCGGAAGCACAGATACGCAGTATTTT. Full variable domain (remainder filled in from reference TRBV18 and TRBJ2-3): NAGVMQNPRHLVRRRGQEARLRCSPMKGHSHVYWYRQLPEEGLKFMVYLQKENIIDESGMPKERFSAEFPKEGPSILRIQQVVRGDSAAYFCASSPFDRGSTDTQYFGPGTRLTVL.

This chain uses TRBV7-2 with TRBJ2-3; 8 bases fit TRBD2. Germline V CDR1 and CDR2: SGHTA, FQGNSA. There are 14 residues in the CDR3. V shed 5 bases and J 10 bases; nucleotides not matched to a gene: 11. DNA for the CDR3: TGTGCCAGCAGCCCCACGGGGGGGCCAAGTCCGCAGTATTTT. This codes for CASSPTGGPSPQYF.

The chain employs TRBV7-2 and TRBJ2-3, with TRBD2 matching 13 bases. Germline trimming cut 4 bases from V and 4 bases from J; bases unmatched to any gene: 5. Per the germline V gene, CDR1 is SGHTA and CDR2 is FQGNSA. The CDR3 covers 16 residues. In DNA form, the CDR3 reads TGTGCCAGCAGCTCAGGACTAGCGGGAGCTGCAGATACGCAGTATTTT. The encoded protein is CASSSGLAGAADTQYF.

This rearrangement joins TRBV7-8 to TRBJ2-7; 9 bases map to TRBD1. Germline V gene data show CDR1 as SGHVS and CDR2 as FQNEAQ. The CDR3 totals 17 residues. V was pared by 1 base and J by 0 bases, with 7 bases of the junction left unmatched. The CDR3: CASSLVGGQGISYEQYF. CDR3 DNA: TGTGCCAGCAGCTTAGTAGGAGGACAGGGGATCTCCTACGAGCAGTACTTC.

The table lists this clone with a few counts. At the DNA level, this CDR3 is encoded by other sequences in the same sample as well. V and J are TRBV5-1 and TRBJ2-7, with TRBD1 matching over 8 bases. V gave up 3 bases and J gave up 3 bases; unmatched junction bases: 5. CDR1 is SGHRS, CDR2 YFSETQ, per germline. This CDR3 has 14 residues. CDR3 sequence reads: CASSSGTGGYEQYF. The CDR3 region has the DNA TGCGCCAGCAGCTCCGGAACAGGGGGCTACGAGCAGTACTTC.

J is TRBJ1-1 and V is TRBV7-2, with D tentatively TRBD1 (5 bases). V lost 4 bases and J 0 bases, leaving 9 bases between the germline ends. Germline V gene sequence: CDR1 SGHTA, CDR2 FQGNSA. There are 14 residues in the CDR3. The CDR3 reads CASSWTRVNTEAFF. DNA for the CDR3: TGTGCCAGCAGCTGGACACGGGTGAACACTGAAGCTTTCTTT.

J is TRBJ1-5 and V is TRBV6-6; no reliable D call. The germline V gene encodes CDR1 MNHNY and CDR2 SVGAGI (reference sequence). V lost 5 bases and J lost 4, with 12 bases in between. The CDR3 runs to 14 residues. The CDR3 DNA reads TGTGCCAGCAGTACCAACATCCAAAATCAGCCCCAGCATTTT. Translated, it gives CASSTNIQNQPQHF.